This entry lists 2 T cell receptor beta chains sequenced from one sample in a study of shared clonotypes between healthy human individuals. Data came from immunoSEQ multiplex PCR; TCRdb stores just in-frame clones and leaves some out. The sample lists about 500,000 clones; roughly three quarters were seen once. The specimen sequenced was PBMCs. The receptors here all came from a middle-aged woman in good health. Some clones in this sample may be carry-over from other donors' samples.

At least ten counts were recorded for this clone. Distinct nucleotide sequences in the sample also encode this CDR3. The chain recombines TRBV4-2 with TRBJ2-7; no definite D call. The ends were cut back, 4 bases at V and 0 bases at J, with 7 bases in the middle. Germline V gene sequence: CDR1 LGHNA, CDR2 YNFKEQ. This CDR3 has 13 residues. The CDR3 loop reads CASSLSHSYEQYF. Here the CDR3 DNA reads TGTGCCAGCAGCCTGAGCCACTCCTACGAGCAGTACTTC.

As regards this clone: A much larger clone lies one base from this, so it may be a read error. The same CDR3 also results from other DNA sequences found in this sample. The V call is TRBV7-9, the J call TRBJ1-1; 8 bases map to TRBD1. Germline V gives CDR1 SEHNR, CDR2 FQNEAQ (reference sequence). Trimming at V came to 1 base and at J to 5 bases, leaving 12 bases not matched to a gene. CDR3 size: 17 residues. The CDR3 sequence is CASSLGTWTGRGTEAFF. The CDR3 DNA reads TGTGCCAGCAGCTTAGGGACCTGGACAGGGCGCGGGACTGAAGCTTTCTTT.